The 3 T cell receptor beta chains given below trace back to one sample, sequenced in a study of shared clonotypes between healthy human individuals. The repertoire was sequenced with immunoSEQ multiplex PCR; TCRdb's copy has only in-frame clones and lacks some. The table lists nearly 750,000 clones, approximately 77% of them singletons, with approximately 1.8% in the top ten. The source material was memory CD4+ T cells sorted from blood. Subset reported: CD45RA-negative fraction. All receptors come from a woman aged 25 to 39 in good health.

The J gene is TRBJ2-1, the V gene TRBV7-2, with D unclear. Trimming removed 5 bases from V and 2 bases from J, with 10 bases in between. The germline CDR1 and CDR2 sequences are SGHTA and FQGNSA. The CDR3 contains 14 residues. CDR3 region: CASSPPVPYNEQFF. CDR3 nucleotides: TGTGCCAGCAGCCCCCCTGTCCCCTACAATGAGCAGTTCTTC.

The J gene is TRBJ2-5, the V gene TRBV11-2; 7 bases align to TRBD2. V trimming: 1 base; J trimming: 5 bases; junction bases outside the gene matches: 7. This CDR3 has 15 amino acids. The germline CDR1 and CDR2 sequences are SGHAT and FQNNGV. The CDR3: CASSLAGGFVETQYF. In nucleotides, the CDR3 is TGTGCCAGCAGCTTAGCGGGAGGCTTTGTGGAGACCCAGTACTTC.

This chain links TRBV10-3 with TRBJ2-3, with D unclear. V was shortened by 3 bases and J by 0 bases, with 10 bases between the two germline ends. In germline, CDR1 is ENHRY, CDR2 SYGVKD. The CDR3 has 15 residues. Here the CDR3 DNA reads TGTGCCATCAGTGATGGTCCGGACAGCACAGATACGCAGTATTTT. It encodes CAISDGPDSTDTQYF.